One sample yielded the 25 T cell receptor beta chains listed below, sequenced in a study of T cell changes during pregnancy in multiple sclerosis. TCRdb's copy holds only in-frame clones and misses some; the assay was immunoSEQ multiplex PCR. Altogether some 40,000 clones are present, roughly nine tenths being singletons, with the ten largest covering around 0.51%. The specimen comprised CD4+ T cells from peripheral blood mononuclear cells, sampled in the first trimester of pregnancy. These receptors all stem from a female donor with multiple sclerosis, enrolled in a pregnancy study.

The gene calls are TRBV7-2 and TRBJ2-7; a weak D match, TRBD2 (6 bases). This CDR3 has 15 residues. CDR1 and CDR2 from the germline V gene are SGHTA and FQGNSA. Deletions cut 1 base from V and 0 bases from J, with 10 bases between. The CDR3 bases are TGTGCCAGCAGCTTAGTCGTGGGGGGCTCCTACGAGCAGTACTTC. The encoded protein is CASSLVVGGSYEQYF. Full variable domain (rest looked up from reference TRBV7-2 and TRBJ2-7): GAGVSQSPSNKVTEKGKDVELRCDPISGHTALYWYRQSLGQGLEFLIYFQGNSAPDKSGLPSDRFSAERTGGSVSTLTIQRTQQEDSAVYLCASSLVVGGSYEQYFGPGTRLTVT.

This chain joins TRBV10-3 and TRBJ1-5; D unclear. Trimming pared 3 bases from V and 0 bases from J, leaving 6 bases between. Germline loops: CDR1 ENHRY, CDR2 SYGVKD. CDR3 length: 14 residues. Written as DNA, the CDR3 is TGTGCCATCAGTGATGAGGTTAGCAATCAGCCCCAGCATTTT. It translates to CAISDEVSNQPQHF.

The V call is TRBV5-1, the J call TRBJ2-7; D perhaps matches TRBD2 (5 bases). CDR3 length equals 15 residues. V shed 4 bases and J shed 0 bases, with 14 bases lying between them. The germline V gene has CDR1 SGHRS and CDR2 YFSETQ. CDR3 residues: CASSPRGLSSYEQYF. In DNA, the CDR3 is TGCGCCAGCAGCCCCCGAGGGTTGAGCTCCTACGAGCAGTACTTC.

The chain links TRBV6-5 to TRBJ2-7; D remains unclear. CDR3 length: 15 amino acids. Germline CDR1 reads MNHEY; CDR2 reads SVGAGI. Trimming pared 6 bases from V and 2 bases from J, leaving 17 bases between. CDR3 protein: CASSSSSWYTYEQYF. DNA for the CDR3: TGTGCCAGCAGCTCTAGTTCCTGGTACACCTACGAGCAGTACTTC.

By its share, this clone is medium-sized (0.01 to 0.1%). The CDR3 loop reads CASSHPAGTGGYEQYF. CDR3 DNA sequence: TGCGCCAGCAGCCACCCAGCTGGGACAGGGGGGTACGAGCAGTACTTC. The rearrangement links TRBV4-1 to TRBJ2-7; 11 nucleotides line up with TRBD1. V lost 3 bases to trimming and J lost 4 bases; unmatched junction nucleotides: 8. The CDR3 sequence is 16 residues long. Germline-derived CDR1 and CDR2 are MGHRA and YSYEKL.

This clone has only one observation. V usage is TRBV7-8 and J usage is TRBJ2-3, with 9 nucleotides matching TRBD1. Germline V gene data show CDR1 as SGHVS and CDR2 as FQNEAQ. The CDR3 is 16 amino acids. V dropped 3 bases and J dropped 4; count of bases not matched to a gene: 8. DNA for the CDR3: TGTGCCAGCAGCTTGGCCTTCAGGACAGGGGCAGATACGCAGTATTTT. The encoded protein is CASSLAFRTGADTQYF. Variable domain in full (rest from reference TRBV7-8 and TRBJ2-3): GAGVSQSPRYKVAKRGQDVALRCDPISGHVSLFWYQQALGQGPEFLTYFQNEAQLDKSGLPSDRFFAERPEGSVSTLKIQRTQQEDSAVYLCASSLAFRTGADTQYFGPGTRLTVL.

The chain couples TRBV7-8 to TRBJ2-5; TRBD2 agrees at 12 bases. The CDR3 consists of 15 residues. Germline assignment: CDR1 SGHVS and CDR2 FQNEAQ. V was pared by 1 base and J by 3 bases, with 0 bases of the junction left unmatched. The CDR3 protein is CASSLGLAGEETQYF. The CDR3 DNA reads TGTGCCAGCAGCTTAGGACTAGCGGGGGAAGAGACCCAGTACTTC. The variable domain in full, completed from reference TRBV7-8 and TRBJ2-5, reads GAGVSQSPRYKVAKRGQDVALRCDPISGHVSLFWYQQALGQGPEFLTYFQNEAQLDKSGLPSDRFFAERPEGSVSTLKIQRTQQEDSAVYLCASSLGLAGEETQYFGPGTRLLVL.

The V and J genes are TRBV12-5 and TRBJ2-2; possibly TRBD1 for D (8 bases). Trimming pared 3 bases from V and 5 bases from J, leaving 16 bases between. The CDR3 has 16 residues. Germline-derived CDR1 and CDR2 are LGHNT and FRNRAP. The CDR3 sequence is CASGFSTGEGTGELFF. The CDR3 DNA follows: TGTGCTAGTGGTTTCTCGACAGGGGAGGGGACCGGGGAGCTGTTTTTT.

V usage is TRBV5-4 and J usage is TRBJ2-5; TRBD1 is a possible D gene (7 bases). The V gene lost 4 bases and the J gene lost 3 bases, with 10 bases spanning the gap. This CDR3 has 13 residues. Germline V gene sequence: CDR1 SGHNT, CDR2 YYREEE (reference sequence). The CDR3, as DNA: TGTGCCAGCAGCCCCAGGGGGGAAGAGACCCAGTACTTC. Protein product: CASSPRGEETQYF.

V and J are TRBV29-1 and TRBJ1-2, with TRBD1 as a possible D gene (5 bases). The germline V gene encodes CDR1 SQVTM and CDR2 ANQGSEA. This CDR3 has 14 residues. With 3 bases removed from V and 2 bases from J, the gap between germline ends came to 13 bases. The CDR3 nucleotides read TGCAGCGTTGACGCCGGACACGGGAACTATGGCTACACCTTC. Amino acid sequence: CSVDAGHGNYGYTF.

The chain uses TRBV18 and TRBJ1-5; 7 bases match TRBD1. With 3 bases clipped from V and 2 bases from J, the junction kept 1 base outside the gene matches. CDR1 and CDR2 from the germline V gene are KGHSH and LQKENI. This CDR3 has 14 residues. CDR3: CASSPTGGNQPQHF. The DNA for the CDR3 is TGTGCCAGCTCACCTACAGGGGGCAATCAGCCCCAGCATTTT. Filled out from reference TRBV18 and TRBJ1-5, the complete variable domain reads NAGVMQNPRHLVRRRGQEARLRCSPMKGHSHVYWYRQLPEEGLKFMVYLQKENIIDESGMPKERFSAEFPKEGPSILRIQQVVRGDSAAYFCASSPTGGNQPQHFGDGTRLSIL.

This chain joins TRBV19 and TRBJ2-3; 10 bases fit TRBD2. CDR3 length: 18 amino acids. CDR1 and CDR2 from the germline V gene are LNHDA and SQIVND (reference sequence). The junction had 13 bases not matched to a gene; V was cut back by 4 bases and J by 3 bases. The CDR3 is CASSTSVSSGSRTDTQYF. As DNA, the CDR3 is TGTGCCAGTAGTACCAGCGTATCTAGCGGGAGCCGAACAGATACGCAGTATTTT.

In nucleotides, the CDR3 is TGTGCCAGCAGCTTATATGGACTCAACACAGATACGCAGTATTTT. Its translation: CASSLYGLNTDTQYF. V and J are TRBV7-3 and TRBJ2-3; tentative D call: TRBD2 (5 bases). CDR3 length: 15 amino acids. Trimming left V 2 bases short and J 2 bases short, with 11 bases between. CDR1 is SGHTA, CDR2 FQGTGA, per germline.

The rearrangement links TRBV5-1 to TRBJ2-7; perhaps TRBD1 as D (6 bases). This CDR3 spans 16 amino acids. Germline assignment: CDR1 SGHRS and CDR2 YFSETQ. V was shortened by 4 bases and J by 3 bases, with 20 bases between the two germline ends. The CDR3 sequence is CASSVGQPFLDYEQYF. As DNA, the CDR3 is TGCGCCAGCAGCGTAGGACAGCCGTTTCTTGACTACGAGCAGTACTTC. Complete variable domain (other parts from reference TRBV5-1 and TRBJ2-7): KAGVTQTPRYLIKTRGQQVTLSCSPISGHRSVSWYQQTPGQGLQFLFEYFSETQRNKGNFPGRFSGRQFSNSRSEMNVSTLELGDSALYLCASSVGQPFLDYEQYFGPGTRLTVT.

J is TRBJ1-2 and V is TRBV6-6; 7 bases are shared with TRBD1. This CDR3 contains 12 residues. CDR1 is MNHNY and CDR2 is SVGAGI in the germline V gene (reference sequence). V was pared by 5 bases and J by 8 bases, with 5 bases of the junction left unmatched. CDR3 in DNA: TGTGCCAGCAGTCGCACAGGGGCCGGCTACACCTTC. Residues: CASSRTGAGYTF.

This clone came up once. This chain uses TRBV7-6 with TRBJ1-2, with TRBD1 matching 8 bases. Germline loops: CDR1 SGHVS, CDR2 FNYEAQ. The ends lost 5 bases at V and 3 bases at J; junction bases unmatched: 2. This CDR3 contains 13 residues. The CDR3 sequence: CASSPDRDYGYTF. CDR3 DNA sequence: TGTGCCAGCAGCCCGGACAGGGACTATGGCTACACCTTC.

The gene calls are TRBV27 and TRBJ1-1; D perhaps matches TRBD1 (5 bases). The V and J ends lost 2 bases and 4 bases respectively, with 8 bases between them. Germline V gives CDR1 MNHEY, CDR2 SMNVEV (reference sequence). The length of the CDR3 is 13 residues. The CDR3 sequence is CASSLRGGTEAFF. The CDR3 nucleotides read TGTGCCAGCAGTTTAAGGGGAGGCACTGAAGCTTTCTTT.

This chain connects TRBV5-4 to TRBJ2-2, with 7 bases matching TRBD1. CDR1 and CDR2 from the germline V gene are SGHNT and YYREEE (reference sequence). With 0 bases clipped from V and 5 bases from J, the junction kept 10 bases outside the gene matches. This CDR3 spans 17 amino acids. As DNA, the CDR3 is TGTGCCAGCAGCTTGGGAAACAGGGGTGACGTAACCGGGGAGCTGTTTTTT. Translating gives CASSLGNRGDVTGELFF.

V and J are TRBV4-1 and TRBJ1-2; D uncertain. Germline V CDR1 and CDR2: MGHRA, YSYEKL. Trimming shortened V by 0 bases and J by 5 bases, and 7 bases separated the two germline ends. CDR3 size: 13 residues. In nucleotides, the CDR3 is TGCGCCAGCAGCCAAGATCCCTTTTATGGCTACACCTTC. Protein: CASSQDPFYGYTF.

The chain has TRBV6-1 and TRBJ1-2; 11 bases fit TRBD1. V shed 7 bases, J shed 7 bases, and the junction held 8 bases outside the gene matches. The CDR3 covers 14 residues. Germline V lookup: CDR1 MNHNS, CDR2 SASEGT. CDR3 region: CASTVQDRGLGYTF. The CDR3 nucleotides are TGTGCCAGCACTGTACAGGACAGGGGGCTTGGCTACACCTTC.

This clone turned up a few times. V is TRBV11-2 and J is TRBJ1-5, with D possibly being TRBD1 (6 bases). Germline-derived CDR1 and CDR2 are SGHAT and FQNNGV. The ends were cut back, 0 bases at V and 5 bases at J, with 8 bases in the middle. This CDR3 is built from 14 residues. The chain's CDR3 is CASSLDQGYQPQHF. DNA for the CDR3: TGTGCCAGCAGCTTAGACCAGGGGTATCAGCCCCAGCATTTT.

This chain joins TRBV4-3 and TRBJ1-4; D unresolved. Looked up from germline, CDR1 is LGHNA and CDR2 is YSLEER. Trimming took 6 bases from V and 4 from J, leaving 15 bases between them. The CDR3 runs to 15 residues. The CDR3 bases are TGCGCCAGCAGTCGTCCCGGAGACGGTAATGAAAAACTGTTTTTT. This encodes CASSRPGDGNEKLFF.

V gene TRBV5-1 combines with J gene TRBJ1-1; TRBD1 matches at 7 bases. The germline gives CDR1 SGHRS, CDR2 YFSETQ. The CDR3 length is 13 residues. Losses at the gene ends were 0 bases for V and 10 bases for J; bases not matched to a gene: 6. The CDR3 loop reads CASSLDSTGSAFF. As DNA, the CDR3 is TGCGCCAGCAGCTTGGACTCGACAGGGTCAGCTTTCTTT. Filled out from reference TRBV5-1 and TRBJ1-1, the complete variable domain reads KAGVTQTPRYLIKTRGQQVTLSCSPISGHRSVSWYQQTPGQGLQFLFEYFSETQRNKGNFPGRFSGRQFSNSRSEMNVSTLELGDSALYLCASSLDSTGSAFFGQGTRLTVV.

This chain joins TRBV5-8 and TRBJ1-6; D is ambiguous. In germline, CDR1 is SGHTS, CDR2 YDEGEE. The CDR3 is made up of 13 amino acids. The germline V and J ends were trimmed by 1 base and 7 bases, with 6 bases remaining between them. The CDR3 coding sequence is TGTGCCAGCAGCTTGAGGGAGAATTCACCCCTCCACTTT. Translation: CASSLRENSPLHF.

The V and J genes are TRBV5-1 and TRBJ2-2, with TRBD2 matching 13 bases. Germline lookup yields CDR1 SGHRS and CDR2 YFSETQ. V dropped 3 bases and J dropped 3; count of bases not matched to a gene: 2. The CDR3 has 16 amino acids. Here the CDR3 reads CASSWGTSGDTGELFF. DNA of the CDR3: TGCGCCAGCAGCTGGGGGACTAGCGGGGACACCGGGGAGCTGTTTTTT.